A single sample gave rise to the 26 T cell receptor beta chains below, sequenced in a study of control samples from healthy donors and cancer patients. Data came from immunoSEQ multiplex PCR; TCRdb stores just in-frame clones and leaves some out. The sample lists about 120,000 clones, 93% occurring once. Sequencing was carried out using blood. The receptors originated from a man aged 30-40 years in good health.

The genes are TRBV6-5 and TRBJ1-1; D ambiguous. Trimming pared 2 bases from V and 7 bases from J, leaving 8 bases between. Germline V gene data show CDR1 as MNHEY and CDR2 as SVGAGI. There are 12 residues in the CDR3. The CDR3 protein is CASSYRSGEAFF. The CDR3 DNA reads TGTGCCAGCAGTTACCGTTCGGGTGAAGCTTTCTTT.

V gene TRBV25-1 combines with J gene TRBJ1-2, with D perhaps TRBD1 (5 bases). Trimming removed 1 base at V and 4 bases at J, with 10 bases between. CDR3 size: 14 residues. Germline values: CDR1 MGHDK, CDR2 SYGVNS. The CDR3 is CASSESGLSYGYTF. DNA for the CDR3: TGTGCCAGCAGTGAATCGGGGCTATCCTATGGCTACACCTTC.

There are many counts of this clone. CDR3 nucleotides: TGTGCCAGCAGTGAATACAATTCACCCCTCCACTTT. Residues: CASSEYNSPLHF. The chain is built from TRBV6-1 and TRBJ1-6; D remains unclear. V was shortened by 2 bases and J by 7 bases, with 3 bases between the two germline ends. The CDR3 length is 12 residues. Germline V lookup: CDR1 MNHNS, CDR2 SASEGT.

V is TRBV3-1 (or the pseudogene TRBV3-2) and J is TRBJ2-3, with 15 bases identical to TRBD2. Trimming cost V 3 bases and J 6 bases; bases outside gene matches: 13. There are 19 residues in the CDR3. Germline V gene sequence: CDR1 LGHDT, CDR2 YNNKEL (reference sequence). The CDR3 sequence is CASSHHISAGLAGGDTQYF. DNA for the CDR3: TGTGCCAGCAGCCACCATATCTCCGCCGGACTAGCGGGGGGGGATACGCAGTATTTT.

The V and J genes are TRBV11-2 and TRBJ2-7, with 10 bases identical to TRBD2. The J segment lost 3 bases and the V segment lost 5 bases, leaving 7 bases of the junction unmatched. The CDR3 consists of 15 residues. Germline-derived CDR1 and CDR2 are SGHAT and FQNNGV. The chain's CDR3 is CASSTTLAGDYEQYV. The CDR3 DNA reads as TGTGCCAGCAGCACCACCCTAGCGGGGGACTACGAGCAGTACGTC.

The gene calls are TRBV7-2 and TRBJ2-1; possibly TRBD1 for D (5 bases). V shed 5 bases and J shed 9 bases, with 20 bases lying between them. The CDR3 is 15 residues long. Germline-derived CDR1 and CDR2 are SGHTA and FQGNSA. CDR3 DNA sequence: TGTGCCAGCAGCATTACCGGGCCAGGGCTGAGTGAGCAGTTCTTC. It encodes CASSITGPGLSEQFF.

This clone was counted between two and nine times. V usage is TRBV25-1 and J usage is TRBJ1-2, with 8 bases lining up with TRBD1. V lost 5 bases and J lost 4; bases outside the gene matches: 9. The CDR3 covers 15 residues. In germline, CDR1 is MGHDK, CDR2 SYGVNS. The CDR3 DNA follows: TGTGCCAGCAGTCGGGGGGGGCAGGGGGCCTATGGCTACACCTTC. It translates to CASSRGGQGAYGYTF.

The rearrangement uses TRBV7-9 and TRBJ1-3; D not resolved. Germline CDR1 and CDR2: SEHNR and FQNEAQ (reference sequence). With 8 bases removed from V and 2 bases from J, the gap between germline ends came to 10 bases. The CDR3 is made up of 13 amino acids. The CDR3 nucleotides are TGTGCCAGCGCGGGGTTTACTGGAAACACCATATATTTT. It translates to CASAGFTGNTIYF.

This chain links TRBV7-2 with TRBJ1-3; no definite D call. V lost 1 base, J lost 3 bases, and 10 bases lay in between. The CDR3 extends over 15 amino acids. CDR1 SGHTA and CDR2 FQGNSA come from the germline V gene. The CDR3 sequence: CASSLGPQGGNTIYF. The CDR3, as DNA: TGTGCCAGCAGCTTAGGACCCCAAGGTGGAAACACCATATATTTT. Combining the CDR3 with reference TRBV7-2 and TRBJ1-3 gives the whole variable domain GAGVSQSPSNKVTEKGKDVELRCDPISGHTALYWYRQSLGQGLEFLIYFQGNSAPDKSGLPSDRFSAERTGGSVSTLTIQRTQQEDSAVYLCASSLGPQGGNTIYFGEGSWLTVV.

J is TRBJ1-1 and V is TRBV7-9; D not certain. Germline V lookup: CDR1 SEHNR, CDR2 FQNEAQ (reference sequence). The CDR3 length is 12 residues. Trimming cost V 5 bases and J 1 base, with 5 bases left between them. CDR3 nucleotide sequence: TGTGCCAGCAGCAGGACGAACACTGAAGCTTTCTTT. This codes for CASSRTNTEAFF.

This clone came up once. The chain employs TRBV19 and TRBJ1-5; perhaps TRBD1 as D (6 bases). In germline, CDR1 is LNHDA, CDR2 SQIVND (reference sequence). V was clipped by 10 bases and J by 3 bases, with 19 bases between them. The CDR3 is made up of 15 amino acids. This chain's CDR3 is CATQPPGQFNQPQHF. The CDR3 bases are TGTGCCACCCAGCCCCCAGGACAGTTCAATCAGCCCCAGCATTTT.

V is TRBV18 and J is TRBJ1-3, with 9 nucleotides matching TRBD1. V lost 6 bases, J lost 8 bases, and 14 bases stayed unmatched. There are 16 residues in the CDR3. Germline V gives CDR1 KGHSH, CDR2 LQKENI. This CDR3 reads CASSPRSIQGADTIYF. CDR3 nucleotide sequence: TGTGCCAGCTCCCCCCGCTCCATACAGGGGGCTGACACCATATATTTT.

The V call is TRBV9, the J call TRBJ1-1; the match to TRBD1 covers 9 bases. Per germline, CDR1 SGDLS and CDR2 YYNGEE. CDR3 length: 14 residues. The trim removed 6 bases at V and 5 bases at J, leaving 8 bases unmatched. CDR3 loop: CASNLGQGGTEAFF. CDR3 in DNA: TGTGCCAGCAACTTGGGACAGGGCGGGACTGAAGCTTTCTTT. Full variable domain (remainder filled in from reference TRBV9 and TRBJ1-1): DSGVTQTPKHLITATGQRVTLRCSPRSGDLSVYWYQQSLDQGLQFLIQYYNGEERAKGNILERFSAQQFPDLHSELNLSSLELGDSALYFCASNLGQGGTEAFFGQGTRLTVV.

This chain links TRBV18 with TRBJ1-4, with 8 bases aligning to TRBD1. The germline V gene encodes CDR1 KGHSH and CDR2 LQKENI. The junction had 10 bases not matched to a gene; V was cut back by 3 bases and J by 1 base. This CDR3 spans 18 amino acids. The CDR3 DNA reads as TGTGCCAGCTCACCGCGGACAGGGAGAATTCGAACTAATGAAAAACTGTTTTTT. Its protein product is CASSPRTGRIRTNEKLFF.

This clone was counted between two and nine times. The chain joins TRBV7-2 to TRBJ2-1; D possibly corresponds to TRBD2 (7 bases). The ends were cut back, 1 base at V and 7 bases at J, with 14 bases in the middle. This CDR3 spans 15 amino acids. Looked up from germline, CDR1 is SGHTA and CDR2 is FQGNSA. The CDR3, as DNA: TGTGCCAGCAGCTTAGTGGGGGGGCCTATTAATGAGCAGTTCTTC. The encoded protein is CASSLVGGPINEQFF.

This chain connects TRBV24-1 to TRBJ2-3; D unresolved. There are 14 residues in the CDR3. Per the germline V gene, CDR1 is KGHDR and CDR2 is SFDVKD. V was cut by 3 bases and J by 2 bases, with 8 bases left in between. In DNA, the CDR3 is TGTGCCACCAGTGATCTCGGTTTCACAGATACGCAGTATTTT. This sequence encodes CATSDLGFTDTQYF.

The rearrangement links TRBV10-3 to TRBJ2-7, with D possibly called TRBD1 or TRBD2 (5 bases each). This CDR3 has 17 amino acids. Germline V gene lookup returns CDR1 ENHRY and CDR2 SYGVKD. The germline V and J ends were trimmed by 0 bases and 7 bases, with 22 bases remaining between them. CDR3 bases: TGTGCCATCAGTGAGTCGATTTTTACAGGACTTAGGGAAGAGCAGTACTTC. It specifies CAISESIFTGLREEQYF.

The chain employs TRBV2 and TRBJ2-1; TRBD1 aligns across 9 bases. The CDR3 sequence is 14 residues long. CDR1 is SNHLY and CDR2 is FYNNEI in the germline V gene. Unmatched junction bases numbered 11, after V lost 6 bases and J lost 11 bases. This CDR3 is CASRPITGGVKQFF. CDR3 nucleotides: TGTGCCAGCAGACCGATTACAGGGGGCGTGAAGCAGTTCTTC.

This chain connects TRBV9 to TRBJ2-2; tentative D call: TRBD1 (6 bases). Germline CDR1 reads SGDLS; CDR2 reads YYNGEE. The V end lost 2 bases, the J end lost 4 bases, and 12 bases lay between the germline ends. The CDR3 runs 15 residues. Here the CDR3 reads CASSVRQQGTGELFF. CDR3 nucleotides: TGTGCCAGCAGCGTGCGACAACAGGGCACCGGGGAGCTGTTTTTT. The whole variable domain, remainder taken from reference TRBV9 and TRBJ2-2, is DSGVTQTPKHLITATGQRVTLRCSPRSGDLSVYWYQQSLDQGLQFLIQYYNGEERAKGNILERFSAQQFPDLHSELNLSSLELGDSALYFCASSVRQQGTGELFFGEGSRLTVL.

This chain links TRBV15 with TRBJ1-5; D gene ambiguous. Germline CDR1 LNHNV, CDR2 YYDKDF (reference sequence). CDR3 length: 15 amino acids. V was pared by 0 bases and J by 3 bases, with 9 bases between. CDR3 DNA sequence: TGTGCCACCAGCAGAGATGCGAGTTTCAATCAGCCCCAGCATTTT. Translated: CATSRDASFNQPQHF. Full variable domain (outside the CDR3, taken from reference TRBV15 and TRBJ1-5): DAMVIQNPRYQVTQFGKPVTLSCSQTLNHNVMYWYQQKSSQAPKLLFHYYDKDFNNEADTPDNFQSRRPNTSFCFLDIRSPGLGDTAMYLCATSRDASFNQPQHFGDGTRLSIL.

V gene TRBV7-8 combines with J gene TRBJ1-3; D gene uncertain. Between the trimmed V and J ends, which lost 2 bases and 0 bases, there was a span of 5 bases. CDR1 is SGHVS and CDR2 is FQNEAQ in the germline V gene. The CDR3 has 14 amino acids. CDR3 nucleotide sequence: TGTGCCAGCAGCTTATCGCCCTCTGGAAACACCATATATTTT. It codes for CASSLSPSGNTIYF.

CDR3 in amino acids: CASSLSRPGVYGYTF. The CDR3 DNA sequence: TGTGCCAGCAGTTTATCGCGCCCAGGGGTCTATGGCTACACCTTC. This chain uses TRBV27 with TRBJ1-2, with TRBD1 as a possible D gene (6 bases). This CDR3 has 15 residues. Trimming cost V 0 bases and J 4 bases, with 12 bases left between them. Germline V gene lookup returns CDR1 MNHEY and CDR2 SMNVEV (reference sequence).

The chain joins TRBV2 to TRBJ2-2; TRBD2 matches 11 bases. The CDR3 length is 15 residues. Germline V CDR1 and CDR2: SNHLY, FYNNEI. J gave up 1 base and V 7 bases, and 2 bases lay outside the gene matches. This CDR3 reads CASTGTSGNTGELFF. The CDR3 DNA sequence: TGTGCCAGCACTGGGACTAGCGGGAACACCGGGGAGCTGTTTTTT. Filled out from reference TRBV2 and TRBJ2-2, the complete variable domain reads EPEVTQTPSHQVTQMGQEVILRCVPISNHLYFYWYRQILGQKVEFLVSFYNNEISEKSEIFDDQFSVERPDGSNFTLKIRSTKLEDSAMYFCASTGTSGNTGELFFGEGSRLTVL.

This clone was seen once. This chain joins TRBV7-2 and TRBJ2-7; the D call may be TRBD1 or TRBD2 (5 bases each). CDR3 length equals 16 residues. Trimming removed 0 bases at V and 2 bases at J, with 14 bases between. Germline V gene lookup returns CDR1 SGHTA and CDR2 FQGNSA. For the CDR3, the DNA is TGTGCCAGCAGCTTAGCCGGGGCCGGCTCCCCCTACGAGCAGTACTTC. Encoded protein: CASSLAGAGSPYEQYF.

This chain links TRBV5-1 with TRBJ1-1; D is undetermined. The CDR3 runs 15 residues. Trimming cost V 7 bases and J 1 base, with 17 bases left between them. Germline CDR1 SGHRS, CDR2 YFSETQ. The CDR3 protein is CASSLWSISNTEAFF. As DNA, the CDR3 is TGCGCCAGCTCCTTGTGGTCAATATCGAACACTGAAGCTTTCTTT. Based on the CDR3 plus reference TRBV5-1 and TRBJ1-1, the full variable domain is KAGVTQTPRYLIKTRGQQVTLSCSPISGHRSVSWYQQTPGQGLQFLFEYFSETQRNKGNFPGRFSGRQFSNSRSEMNVSTLELGDSALYLCASSLWSISNTEAFFGQGTRLTVV.

The V and J genes are TRBV6-1 and TRBJ1-1, with unresolved D. CDR1 and CDR2 from the germline V gene are MNHNS and SASEGT. The CDR3 extends over 13 amino acids. V lost 2 bases and J 6 bases, leaving 10 bases between the germline ends. CDR3: CASSERGKAEAFF. CDR3 bases: TGTGCCAGCAGTGAAAGAGGGAAGGCTGAAGCTTTCTTT.